This TCR beta chain was profiled in a study of OX40 agonist ivuxolimab in advanced cancers. General study results and limits: Normalized T-cell clonal expansion was also low in a subset of nonresponders. The mean number of expanded clones was higher in CD8+ T cells than in CD4+.

Profiled with immunoSEQ multiplex PCR; TCRdb holds only in-frame clones, not every one. The sample holds about 75,000 clones, more than 85% seen once. Concerning this clone itself: Its antigen is undetermined.

The CDR3 sequence is 14 residues long. V trimming: 9 bases; J trimming: 0 bases; junction bases outside the gene matches: 2. Germline CDR1 is LNHNV and CDR2 is YYDKDF (reference sequence). The sequenced sample was CD4+ or CD8+ T cells sorted from blood, obtained in a trial of the OX40 agonist ivuxolimab. The chain couples TRBV15 to TRBJ2-6; 7 bases match TRBD1. This receptor was identified in an adult with an advanced solid tumor such as melanoma, head and neck, liver or kidney cancer. CDR3 nucleotides: TGTGCCACTACAGGGGCCTCTGGGGCCAACGTCCTGACTTTC. Its protein is CATTGASGANVLTF. Full variable domain (missing parts from reference TRBV15 and TRBJ2-6): DAMVIQNPRYQVTQFGKPVTLSCSQTLNHNVMYWYQQKSSQAPKLLFHYYDKDFNNEADTPDNFQSRRPNTSFCFLDIRSPGLGDTAMYLCATTGASGANVLTFGAGSRLTVL.